The sequence of this T cell receptor (beta chain) was determined in a study of blood T cell repertoires in COVID-19. In the original analysis: Scientists estimated how many nucleated cells there were by amplifying reference gene primers. Using immunoSEQ multiplex PCR, the repertoire was profiled, and TCRdb retains in-frame clones only, with some absent. Clonal size and the V and J genes are those of that table, whereas D and trimming came from the DNA. The sample includes approximately 250,000 clones, around nine tenths of them seen just once. V shed 4 bases and J 3 bases; nucleotides not matched to a gene: 10. The CDR3 has 17 amino acids. CDR1 is LNHDA and CDR2 is SQIVND in the germline V gene (reference sequence).

The rearrangement uses TRBV19 and TRBJ2-3; the match to TRBD1 covers 10 bases. The receptor's source is a man aged 30 to 45 with active or convalescent COVID-19. The material sequenced was peripheral blood. CDR3 protein: CASSTGQGISYTDTQYF. CDR3 DNA: TGTGCCAGTAGTACGGGACAGGGGATTTCGTATACAGATACGCAGTATTTT. Drawing the rest from reference TRBV19 and TRBJ2-3, the complete variable domain is DGGITQSPKYLFRKEGQNVTLSCEQNLNHDAMYWYRQDPGQGLRLIYYSQIVNDFQKGDIAEGYSVSREKKESFPLTVTSAQKNPTAFYLCASSTGQGISYTDTQYFGPGTRLTVL.